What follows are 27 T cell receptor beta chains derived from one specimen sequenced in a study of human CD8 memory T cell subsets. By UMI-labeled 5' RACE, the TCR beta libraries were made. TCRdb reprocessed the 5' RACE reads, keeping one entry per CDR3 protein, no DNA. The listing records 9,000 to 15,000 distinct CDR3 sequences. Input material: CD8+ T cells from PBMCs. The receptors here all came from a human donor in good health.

Here the CDR3 reads CASSQDPGHEQYF. The chain has TRBV14 and TRBJ2-7; TCRdb proposes TRBD1, but this gene call is untestable without DNA. From germline, CDR1 is SGHDN and CDR2 FVKESK. The CDR3 runs 13 residues. Filled out from reference TRBV14 and TRBJ2-7, the complete variable domain reads EAGVTQFPSHSVIEKGQTVTLRCDPISGHDNLYWYRRVMGKEIKFLLHFVKESKQDESGMPNNRFLAERTGGTYSTLKVQPAELEDSGVYFCASSQDPGHEQYFGPGTRLTVT.

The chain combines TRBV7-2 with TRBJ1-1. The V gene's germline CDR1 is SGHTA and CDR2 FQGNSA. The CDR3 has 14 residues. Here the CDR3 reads CASSLGIRHTEAFF. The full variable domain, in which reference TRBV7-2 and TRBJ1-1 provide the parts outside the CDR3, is GAGVSQSPSNKVTEKGKDVELRCDPISGHTALYWYRQSLGQGLEFLIYFQGNSAPDKSGLPSDRFSAERTGGSVSTLTIQRTQQEDSAVYLCASSLGIRHTEAFFGQGTRLTVV.

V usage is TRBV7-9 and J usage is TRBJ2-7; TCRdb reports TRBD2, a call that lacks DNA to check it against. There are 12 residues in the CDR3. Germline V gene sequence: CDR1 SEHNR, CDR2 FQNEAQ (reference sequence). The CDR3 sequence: CASSEGGGEQYF.

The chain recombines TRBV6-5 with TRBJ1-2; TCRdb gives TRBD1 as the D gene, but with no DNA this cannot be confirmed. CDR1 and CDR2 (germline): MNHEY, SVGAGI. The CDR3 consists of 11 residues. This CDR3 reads CATTGDYGYTF.

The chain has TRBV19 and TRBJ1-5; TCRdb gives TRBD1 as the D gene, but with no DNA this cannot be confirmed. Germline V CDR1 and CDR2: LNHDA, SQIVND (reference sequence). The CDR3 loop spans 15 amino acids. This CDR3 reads CASSGTGFSNQPQHF.

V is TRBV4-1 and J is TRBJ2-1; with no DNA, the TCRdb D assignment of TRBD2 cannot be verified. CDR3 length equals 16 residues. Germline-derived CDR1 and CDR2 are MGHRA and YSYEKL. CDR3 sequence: CASSQTLAGGHNEQFF.

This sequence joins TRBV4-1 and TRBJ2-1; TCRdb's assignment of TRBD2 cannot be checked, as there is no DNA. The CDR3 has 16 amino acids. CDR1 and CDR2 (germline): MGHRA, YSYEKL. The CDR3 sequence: CASSQESLAGDNEQFF.

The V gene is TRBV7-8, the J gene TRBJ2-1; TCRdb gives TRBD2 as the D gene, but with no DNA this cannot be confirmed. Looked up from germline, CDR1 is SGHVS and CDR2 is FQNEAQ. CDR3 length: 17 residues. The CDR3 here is CASSAMGLAGGPPEQFF.

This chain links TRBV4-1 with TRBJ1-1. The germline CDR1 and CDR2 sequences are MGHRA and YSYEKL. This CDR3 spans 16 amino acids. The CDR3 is CASSQGPPPMNTEAFF.

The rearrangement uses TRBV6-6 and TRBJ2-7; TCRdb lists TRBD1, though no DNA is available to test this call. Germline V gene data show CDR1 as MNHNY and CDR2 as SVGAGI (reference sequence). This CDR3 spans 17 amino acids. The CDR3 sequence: CASSYTFDLTGSYEQYF.

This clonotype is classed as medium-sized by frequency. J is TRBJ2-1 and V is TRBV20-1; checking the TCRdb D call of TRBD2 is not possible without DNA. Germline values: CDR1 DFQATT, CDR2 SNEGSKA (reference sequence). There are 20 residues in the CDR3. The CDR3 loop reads CSARDRLAGGLISSYNEQFF.

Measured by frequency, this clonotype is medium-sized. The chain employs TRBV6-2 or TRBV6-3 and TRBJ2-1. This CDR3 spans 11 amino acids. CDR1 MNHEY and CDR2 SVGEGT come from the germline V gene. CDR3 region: CASSSINEQFF.

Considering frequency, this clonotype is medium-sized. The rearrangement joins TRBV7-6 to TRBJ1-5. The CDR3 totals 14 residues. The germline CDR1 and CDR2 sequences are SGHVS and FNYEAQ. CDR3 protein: CASSLFGEDKPQHF. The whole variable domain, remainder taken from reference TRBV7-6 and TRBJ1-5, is GAGVSQSPRYKVTKRGQDVALRCDPISGHVSLYWYRQALGQGPEFLTYFNYEAQQDKSGLPNDRFSAERPEGSISTLTIQRTEQRDSAMYRCASSLFGEDKPQHFGDGTRLSIL.

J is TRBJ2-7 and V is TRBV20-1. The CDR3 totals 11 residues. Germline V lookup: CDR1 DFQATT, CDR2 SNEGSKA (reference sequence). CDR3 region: CSARGSGEQYF.

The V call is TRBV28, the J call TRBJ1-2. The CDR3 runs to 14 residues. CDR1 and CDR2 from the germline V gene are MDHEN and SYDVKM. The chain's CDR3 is CASSTPTMIYGYTF.

CDR3 protein: CASSYLGNGEQFF. The gene calls are TRBV6-2 or TRBV6-3 and TRBJ2-1. The CDR3 runs to 13 residues. The germline gives CDR1 MNHEY, CDR2 SVGEGT.

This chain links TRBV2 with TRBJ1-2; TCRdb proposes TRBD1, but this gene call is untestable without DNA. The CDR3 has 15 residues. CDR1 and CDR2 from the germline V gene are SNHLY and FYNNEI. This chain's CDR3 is CASSEGTGVSYGYTF.

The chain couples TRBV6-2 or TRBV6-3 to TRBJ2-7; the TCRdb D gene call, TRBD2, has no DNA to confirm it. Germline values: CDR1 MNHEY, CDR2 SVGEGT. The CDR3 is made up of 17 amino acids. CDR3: CASSYSIGGRSSYEQYF.

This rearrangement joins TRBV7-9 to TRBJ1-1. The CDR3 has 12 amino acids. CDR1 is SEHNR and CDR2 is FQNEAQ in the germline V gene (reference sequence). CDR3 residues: CASSLPDTEAFF.

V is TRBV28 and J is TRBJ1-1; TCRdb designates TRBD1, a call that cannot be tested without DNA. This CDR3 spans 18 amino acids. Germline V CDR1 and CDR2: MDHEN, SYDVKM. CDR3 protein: CASSSRRSRTGVKPEAFF.

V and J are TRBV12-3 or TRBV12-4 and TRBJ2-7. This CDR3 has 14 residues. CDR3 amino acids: CASSFAGPTYEQYF.

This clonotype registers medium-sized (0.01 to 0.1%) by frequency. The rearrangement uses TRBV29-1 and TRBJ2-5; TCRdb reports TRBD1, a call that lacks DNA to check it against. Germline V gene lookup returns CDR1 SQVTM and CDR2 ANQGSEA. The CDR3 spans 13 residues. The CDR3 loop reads CSVEGGQGGTQYF.

CDR3: CASRAGTGKQFF. The chain recombines TRBV7-2 with TRBJ2-1; TCRdb reports TRBD1, a call that lacks DNA to check it against. This CDR3 has 12 residues. Per germline, CDR1 SGHTA and CDR2 FQGNSA.

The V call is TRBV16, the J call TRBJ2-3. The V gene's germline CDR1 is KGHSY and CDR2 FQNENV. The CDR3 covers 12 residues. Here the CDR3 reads CASSQELDTQYF.

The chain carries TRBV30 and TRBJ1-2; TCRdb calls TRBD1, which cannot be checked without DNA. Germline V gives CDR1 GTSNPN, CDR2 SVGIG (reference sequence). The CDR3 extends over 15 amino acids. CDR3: CAWSVGSGLLYGYTF.

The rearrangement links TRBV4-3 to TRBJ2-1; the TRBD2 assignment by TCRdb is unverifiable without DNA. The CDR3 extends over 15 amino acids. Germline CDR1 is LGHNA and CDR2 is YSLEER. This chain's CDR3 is CASSQSSDGANEQFF.

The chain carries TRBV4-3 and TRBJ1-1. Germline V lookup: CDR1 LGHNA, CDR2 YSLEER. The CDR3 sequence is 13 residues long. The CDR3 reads CASSQAGRAEAFF.